These 9 T cell receptor beta chains were sequenced from one sample in a study of blood T cell repertoires in COVID-19. Sequencing used immunoSEQ multiplex PCR; TCRdb keeps in-frame clones, though not all of them. The data hold about 280,000 clones, with 88% observed a single time. Sequenced sample: PBMCs or T cells enriched from blood (not recorded which). The receptors here all came from a woman aged 55-75 years in a cohort exposed to, infected with or recovered from COVID-19 (not recorded which).

The chain couples TRBV7-9 to TRBJ1-3; tentative D call: TRBD1 (6 bases). This CDR3 contains 16 residues. The germline V gene has CDR1 SEHNR and CDR2 FQNEAQ (reference sequence). The germline V and J ends were trimmed by 5 bases and 0 bases, with 14 bases remaining between them. The CDR3 loop is CASSLDSLISGNTIYF. DNA for the CDR3: TGTGCCAGCAGCCTGGACAGTCTCATCTCTGGAAACACCATATATTTT.

This rearrangement joins TRBV5-1 to TRBJ1-6; 8 bases are shared with TRBD1. This CDR3 has 14 amino acids. Trimming at V came to 4 bases and at J to 10 bases, leaving 7 bases not matched to a gene. Germline V gene lookup returns CDR1 SGHRS and CDR2 YFSETQ. The CDR3 region is CASSLGQVDSPLHF. CDR3 coding DNA: TGCGCCAGCAGCCTGGGACAGGTAGACTCACCCCTCCACTTT. Drawing the rest from reference TRBV5-1 and TRBJ1-6, the complete variable domain is KAGVTQTPRYLIKTRGQQVTLSCSPISGHRSVSWYQQTPGQGLQFLFEYFSETQRNKGNFPGRFSGRQFSNSRSEMNVSTLELGDSALYLCASSLGQVDSPLHFGNGTRLTVT.

The CDR3, as DNA: TGTGCCAGCAGTTTATCTTGGCTAGACGAGCAGTACTTC. The encoded protein is CASSLSWLDEQYF. The gene calls are TRBV27 and TRBJ2-7, with unresolved D. The CDR3 sequence is 13 residues long. The V end lost 0 bases, the J end lost 5 bases, and 8 bases lay between the germline ends. Germline V CDR1 and CDR2: MNHEY, SMNVEV (reference sequence).

V and J are TRBV13 and TRBJ1-5; TRBD1 aligns across 8 bases. Per the germline V gene, CDR1 is PRHDT and CDR2 is FYEKMQ (reference sequence). The CDR3 has 16 amino acids. J gave up 5 bases and V 3 bases, and 9 bases lay outside the gene matches. CDR3 DNA sequence: TGTGCCAGCAGCTTGGGGGGACAGGCGGGCGATCAGCCCCAGCATTTT. It encodes CASSLGGQAGDQPQHF.

This clone was detected only once. The rearrangement joins TRBV7-3 to TRBJ2-3; 9 positions agree with TRBD2. The length of the CDR3 is 17 residues. V lost 5 bases, J lost 4 bases, and 13 bases stayed unmatched. CDR1 and CDR2 (germline): SGHTA, FQGTGA. In nucleotides, the CDR3 is TGTGCCAGCAGCCCATTGGGGGGGACTAGCAGCTCAGATACGCAGTATTTT. Its translation: CASSPLGGTSSSDTQYF.

The chain couples TRBV2 to TRBJ1-5, with a weak D call TRBD1 (6 bases). CDR1 and CDR2 (germline): SNHLY, FYNNEI. The V end lost 6 bases, the J end lost 4 bases, and 13 bases lay between the germline ends. The CDR3 is 14 residues long. The CDR3 is CASSLTGGNQPQHF. The CDR3 DNA is TGTGCCAGCAGCCTGACAGGTGGGAATCAGCCCCAGCATTTT.

V is TRBV6-5 and J is TRBJ2-1, with no clear D. With 8 bases removed from V and 9 bases from J, the gap between germline ends came to 17 bases. This CDR3 has 13 amino acids. Germline CDR1 MNHEY, CDR2 SVGAGI. DNA of the CDR3: TGTGCCAGCGGAGTACGGGTACAAATTGAGCAGTTCTTC. Amino acid sequence: CASGVRVQIEQFF.

The rearrangement links TRBV21-1 to TRBJ2-6; the listed D gene, TRBD1, was not tested against the DNA. TRBV21-1 is a recognized pseudogene. The CDR3 consists of 17 residues. The CDR3 protein is CASPRGQRLAGANVLTF. Written as DNA, the CDR3 is TGTGCCAGCCCCCGGGGACAACGTCTCGCTGGGGCCAACGTCCTGACTTTC.

CDR3 protein: CASSLYGLAGGNGELFF. The DNA for the CDR3 is TGTGCCAGCAGTTTATATGGACTAGCGGGAGGGAACGGGGAGCTGTTTTTT. V is TRBV28 and J is TRBJ2-2, with 15 bases fitting TRBD2. From germline, CDR1 is MDHEN and CDR2 SYDVKM. V was pared by 1 base and J by 7 bases, with 4 bases of the junction left unmatched. The CDR3 has 17 residues. Using reference TRBV28 and TRBJ2-2 for the parts outside the CDR3, the full variable domain is DVKVTQSSRYLVKRTGEKVFLECVQDMDHENMFWYRQDPGLGLRLIYFSYDVKMKEKGDIPEGYSVSREKKERFSLILESASTNQTSMYLCASSLYGLAGGNGELFFGEGSRLTVL.